This TCR beta chain was found in a study of blood T cell repertoires in COVID-19. For the study at large: Some COVID-19 samples were acute and others convalescent; all came from the United States, Italy and Spain. In each case, the material was cDNA or gDNA derived from T cells, B-cell-depleted T cells, or PBMCs.

Germline trimming cut 4 bases from V and 4 bases from J; bases unmatched to any gene: 2. This CDR3 region has 13 residues. The V gene's germline CDR1 is SNHLY and CDR2 FYNNEI. Original analysis: Amplification from reference gene primers served as the basis for estimated nucleated cell counts. The method was immunoSEQ multiplex PCR; TCRdb's version includes in-frame clones alone and lacks a portion of them. The DNA gave D and trimming, while V, J and clone size come from that table. The table lists 250,000 to 300,000 clones, more than 80% of them singletons. J is TRBJ2-5 and V is TRBV2; TRBD1 aligns across 8 bases. The material sequenced was peripheral blood. This TCR came from a woman in her thirties or forties with acute or convalescent COVID-19. The CDR3 nucleotides read TGTGCCAGCAGTGGACAGGGGAGAGAGACCCAGTACTTC. Protein sequence: CASSGQGRETQYF.